This T cell receptor (beta chain) appears in the sequencing data of a study of preoperative IRX-2 immunotherapy in early breast cancer (dated by TCRdb to the late 2010s). The CDR3 measures 16 amino acids from cysteine to phenylalanine. CDR3 DNA only is kept here, 48 bases in frame from base 1. V has 0 bases trimmed and J has 3 bases trimmed; junction bases matching no gene number 8. CDR1 and CDR2 are read off the germline V gene as LGHNA and YNFKEQ. The method behind the library was the immunoSEQ multiplex PCR assay. Entries here come from immuneACCESS through TCRdb and include only in-frame sequences with V and J called. Some clones fail to appear in such tables; in the studies checked, an unresolved V gene covers under half of the shortfall, and the cause of the remainder is unknown. Here the sample has about 67,000 clones; approximately 94% occur a single time. The top ten clonotypes cover around 1.7% of the sample.

According to the study, the label for this sample's treatment or condition signals: preoperative locoregional IRX-2 cytokine immunotherapy. The samples were obtained from a phase Ib study that tested preoperative, locoregional IRX-2 cytokine immunotherapy designed to prime immune responses. Donors were patients with early-stage breast cancer who received IRX-2 before surgery. In the case of this clone: It has no known antigen specificity. No per-base quality is available; no much larger clone lies one base away.

Recombination linked TRBV4-2 to TRBJ2-7; 7 bases in between match TRBD2. The source of this sequence is a human donor with breast cancer. This specimen was collected from a patient treated with IRX-2 immunotherapy. The CDR3 protein is CASSQEKGGGLYEQYF. The sequence in DNA is TGTGCCAGCAGCCAAGAAAAGGGCGGGGGACTCTACGAGCAGTACTTC.